The T cell receptor beta chain under discussion was sequenced for a study of memory CD4+ T cells and cytomegalovirus serostatus. The overall study: Of the healthy Belgian adults, 9 were CMV seropositive and 24 seronegative. Points from the study as a whole: Of around 160 reported CMV TCRbeta sequences, 67 were found in memory CD4+ repertoires.

The CDR3 has 14 amino acids. Trimming pared 5 bases from V and 0 bases from J, leaving 8 bases between. Germline lookup yields CDR1 SNHLY and CDR2 FYNNEI. TCRdb's table, derived via immunoSEQ multiplex PCR, lists solely in-frame clones and lacks some. Of roughly 49,000 clones listed, 70% to 85% are singletons. Worth noting for this clone: Its matching antigen is unknown.

The sort gate was single viable CD3+CD4+CD8-CD45RO+ cells for memory CD4+ T cells. CMV serostatus came from serum IgG against pp150, pp28, p38, p52. The V gene is TRBV2, the J gene TRBJ1-5; weak D call: TRBD1 (6 bases). Sequencing was done on a sample of memory CD4+ T cells from blood. This clonotype was sampled from an adult in good health and CMV-seronegative. This CDR3 is CASSYRVSNQPQHF. CDR3 bases: TGTGCCAGCAGTTACAGGGTTAGCAATCAGCCCCAGCATTTT.